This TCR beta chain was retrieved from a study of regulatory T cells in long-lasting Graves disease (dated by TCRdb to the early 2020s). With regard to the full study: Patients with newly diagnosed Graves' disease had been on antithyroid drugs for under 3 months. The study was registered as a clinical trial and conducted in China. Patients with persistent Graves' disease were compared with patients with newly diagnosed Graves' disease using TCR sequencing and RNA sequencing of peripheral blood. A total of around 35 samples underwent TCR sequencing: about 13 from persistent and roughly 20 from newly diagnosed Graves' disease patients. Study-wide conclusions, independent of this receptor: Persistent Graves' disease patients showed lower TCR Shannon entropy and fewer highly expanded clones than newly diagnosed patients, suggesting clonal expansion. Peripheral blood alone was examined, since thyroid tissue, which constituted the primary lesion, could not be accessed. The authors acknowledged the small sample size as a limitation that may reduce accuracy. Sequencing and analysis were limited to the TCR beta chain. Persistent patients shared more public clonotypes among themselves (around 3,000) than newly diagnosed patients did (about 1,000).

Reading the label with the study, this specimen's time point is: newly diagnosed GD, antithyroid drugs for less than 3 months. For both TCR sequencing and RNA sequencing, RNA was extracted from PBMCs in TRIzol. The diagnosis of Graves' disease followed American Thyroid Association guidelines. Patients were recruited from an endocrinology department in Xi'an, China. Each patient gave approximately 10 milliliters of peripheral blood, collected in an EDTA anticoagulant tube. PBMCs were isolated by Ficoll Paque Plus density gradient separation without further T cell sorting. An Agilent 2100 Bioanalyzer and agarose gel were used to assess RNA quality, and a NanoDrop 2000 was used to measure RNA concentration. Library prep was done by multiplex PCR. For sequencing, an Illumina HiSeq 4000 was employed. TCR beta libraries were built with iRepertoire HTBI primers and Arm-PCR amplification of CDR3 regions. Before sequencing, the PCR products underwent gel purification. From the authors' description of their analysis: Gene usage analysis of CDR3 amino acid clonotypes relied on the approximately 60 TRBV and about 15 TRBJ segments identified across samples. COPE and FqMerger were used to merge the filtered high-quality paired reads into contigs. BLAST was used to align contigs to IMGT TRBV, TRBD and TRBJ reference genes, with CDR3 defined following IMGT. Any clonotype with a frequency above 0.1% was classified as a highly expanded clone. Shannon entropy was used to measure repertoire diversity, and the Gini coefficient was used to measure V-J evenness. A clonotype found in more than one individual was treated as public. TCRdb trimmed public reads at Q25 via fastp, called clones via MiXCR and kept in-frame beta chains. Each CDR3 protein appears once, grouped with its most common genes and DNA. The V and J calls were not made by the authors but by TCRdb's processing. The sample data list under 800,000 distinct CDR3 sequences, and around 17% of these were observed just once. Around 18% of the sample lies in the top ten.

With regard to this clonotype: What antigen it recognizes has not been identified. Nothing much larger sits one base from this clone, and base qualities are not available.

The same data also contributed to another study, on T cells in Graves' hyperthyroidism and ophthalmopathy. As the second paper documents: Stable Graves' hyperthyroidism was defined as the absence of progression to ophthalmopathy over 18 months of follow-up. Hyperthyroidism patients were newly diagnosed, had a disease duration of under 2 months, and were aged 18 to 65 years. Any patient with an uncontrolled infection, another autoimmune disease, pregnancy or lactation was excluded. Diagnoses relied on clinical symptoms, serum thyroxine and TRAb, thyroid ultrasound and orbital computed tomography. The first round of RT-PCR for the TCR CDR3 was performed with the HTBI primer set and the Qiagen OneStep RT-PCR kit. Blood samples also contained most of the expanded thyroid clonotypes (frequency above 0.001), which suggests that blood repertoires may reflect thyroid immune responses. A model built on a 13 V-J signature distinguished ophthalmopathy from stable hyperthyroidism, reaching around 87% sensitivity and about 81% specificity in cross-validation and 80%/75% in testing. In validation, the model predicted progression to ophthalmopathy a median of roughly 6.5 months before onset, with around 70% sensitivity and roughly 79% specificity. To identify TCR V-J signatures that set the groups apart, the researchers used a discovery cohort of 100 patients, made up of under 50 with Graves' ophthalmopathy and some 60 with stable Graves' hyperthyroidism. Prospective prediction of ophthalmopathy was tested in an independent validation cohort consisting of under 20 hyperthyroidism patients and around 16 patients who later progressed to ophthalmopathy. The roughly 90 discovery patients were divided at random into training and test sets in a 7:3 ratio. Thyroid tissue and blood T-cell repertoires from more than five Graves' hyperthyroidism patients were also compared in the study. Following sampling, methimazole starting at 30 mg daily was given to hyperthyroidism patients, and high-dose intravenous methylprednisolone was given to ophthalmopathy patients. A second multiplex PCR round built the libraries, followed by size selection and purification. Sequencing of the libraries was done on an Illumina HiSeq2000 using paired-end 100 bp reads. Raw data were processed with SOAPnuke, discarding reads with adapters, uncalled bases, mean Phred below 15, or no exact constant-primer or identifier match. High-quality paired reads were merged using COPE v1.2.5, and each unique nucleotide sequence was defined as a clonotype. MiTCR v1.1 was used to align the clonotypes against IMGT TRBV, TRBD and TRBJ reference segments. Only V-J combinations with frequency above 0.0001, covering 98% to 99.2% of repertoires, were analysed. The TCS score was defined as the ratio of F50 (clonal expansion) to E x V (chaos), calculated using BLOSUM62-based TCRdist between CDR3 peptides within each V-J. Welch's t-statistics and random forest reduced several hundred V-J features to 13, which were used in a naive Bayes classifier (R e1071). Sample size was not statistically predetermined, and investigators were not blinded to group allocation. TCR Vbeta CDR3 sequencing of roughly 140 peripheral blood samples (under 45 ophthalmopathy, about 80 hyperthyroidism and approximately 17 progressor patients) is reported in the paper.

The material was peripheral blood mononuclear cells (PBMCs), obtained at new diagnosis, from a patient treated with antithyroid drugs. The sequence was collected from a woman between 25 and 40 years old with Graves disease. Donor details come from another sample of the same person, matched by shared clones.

The CDR3 reads CASRGTGQVTDTQYF. The DNA sequence reads TGTGCCAGCAGGGGAACGGGACAGGTCACAGATACGCAGTATTTT. The sequence joins TRBV27 to TRBJ2-3, with 8 middle bases fitting TRBD1. From the germline V gene (reference sequence), CDR1 is MNHEY and CDR2 is SMNVEV. The CDR3 spans 15 residues, from the cysteine through the phenylalanine. The only DNA kept is the CDR3, 45 bases in frame from the first base. The germline V end is reduced by 6 bases and the J end by 2 bases; junction bases left unmatched: 7.